The present entry profiles one T cell receptor (beta chain) with its context. Antigen specificity is unknown. The record originates from a study of shared clonotypes between healthy human individuals. Study-level points and caveats: Shared clonotypes across all four donors exceeded non-shared ones in generation probability. Having only a few donors restricted how much genetic and exposure-history diversity was captured. For naive CD4 cells, around 5% of clonotypes were shared across a handful of donors.

Libraries were prepared by immunoSEQ multiplex PCR; TCRdb keeps only in-frame clonotypes and omits some of them. The sample carries about 2.5 million clones, about nine tenths recorded once. The CDR3 consists of 15 residues. Between the trimmed V and J ends, which lost 4 bases and 5 bases, there was a span of 18 bases. Germline CDR1 and CDR2: SGHNT and YYREEE (reference sequence). Sequencing input: naive CD4+ T cells from PBMCs. Documented subset: CD45RA+ positively selected. This rearrangement joins TRBV5-4 to TRBJ2-5, with D unresolved. The receptor's source is a young man in good health. Some clones in this sample may be carry-over from other donors' samples. Written as DNA, the CDR3 is TGTGCCAGCAGCGACACAAGGGCGGACGGGGAGACCCAGTACTTC. Encoded protein: CASSDTRADGETQYF.